Many counts were recorded for the clone carrying this T cell receptor (beta chain). Its matching antigen is unknown. Amplification of TCR alpha and beta CDR3 regions from RNA used iRepertoire nested multiplex PCR. TCRdb fed the multiplex PCR reads into MiXCR, producing one record per CDR3 protein. The profile covers over 70,000 distinct CDR3 sequences, with about 25% appearing a single time and more than 6.5% taken by the ten largest. CDR1 is SGHRS and CDR2 is YFSETQ in the germline V gene. The CDR3 sequence is 16 residues long. V gave up 1 base and J gave up 0 bases, with 13 bases separating them. The data stem from a study of glioma-infiltrating T cells. Study conclusions and caveats: CDR3 overlap between tissue and blood was very small. Non-neoplastic patients had below-expected tissue-blood divergence, while all gliomas exceeded expectation.

The sample comprised glioma tissue, nonneoplastic brain tissue, or PBMCs (not recorded which). The source is a human donor with low-grade glioma or glioblastoma, undergoing nonglioma brain surgery, or in good health (not recorded which). This chain connects TRBV5-1 to TRBJ1-1, with D perhaps matching TRBD1 (6 bases). CDR3: CASSLTTGHLNTEAFF. The CDR3 bases are TGCGCCAGCAGCTTGACAACGGGACACCTGAACACTGAAGCTTTCTTT.